This T cell receptor beta chain was recorded in a study of cytomegalovirus exposure and HLA in healthy donors. The PCR used 60 Vbeta and 13 Jbeta primers. The table came from immunoSEQ multiplex PCR; TCRdb's copy has only in-frame clones and leaves some out. Counted here are tens of thousands of clones, about 70% occurring once; the ten biggest clones make up about 20%. This clone was seen a few times. The germline V gene encodes CDR1 SGHTA and CDR2 FQGNSA. V dropped 5 bases and J dropped 8 bases, with 15 bases sitting between them. The CDR3 is 14 amino acids. The sample consisted of PBMCs. This TCR was recovered from a woman aged 25 to 39 in good health and CMV-seropositive. The chain couples TRBV7-2 to TRBJ1-4, with a tentative D call TRBD1 (6 bases). The CDR3 sequence is CASSVGQVREKLFF. The CDR3 region has the DNA TGTGCCAGCAGCGTGGGACAAGTCCGGGAAAAACTGTTTTTT.